This T cell receptor (beta chain) was retrieved from a study of somatic mutations in cytotoxic T cells in rheumatoid arthritis. Regarding the study as a whole: For rheumatoid arthritis patients, CD8+ clonality increased with age, whereas it did not in healthy controls. Antigen targets of the expanded CD8+ clones remained unidentified.

The CDR3 consists of 12 residues. CDR1 MNHNY and CDR2 SVGAGI come from the germline V gene (reference sequence). Deletions cut 0 bases from V and 6 bases from J, with 6 bases between. The method was immunoSEQ multiplex PCR; TCRdb's version includes in-frame clones alone and lacks a portion of them. The data contain 6,800 or so clones, 75% to 90% of them singletons. Worth noting for this clone: Its antigen is not identified.

Sequencing input: CD8+ T cells sorted from blood. The genes are TRBV6-6 and TRBJ2-7; maybe TRBD2 (5 bases). The sequence was obtained from a man aged 35-49 years with rheumatoid arthritis. The CDR3 DNA reads as TGTGCCAGCAGTTACTCCGAGGGCGAGCAGTACTTC. It is translated as CASSYSEGEQYF.